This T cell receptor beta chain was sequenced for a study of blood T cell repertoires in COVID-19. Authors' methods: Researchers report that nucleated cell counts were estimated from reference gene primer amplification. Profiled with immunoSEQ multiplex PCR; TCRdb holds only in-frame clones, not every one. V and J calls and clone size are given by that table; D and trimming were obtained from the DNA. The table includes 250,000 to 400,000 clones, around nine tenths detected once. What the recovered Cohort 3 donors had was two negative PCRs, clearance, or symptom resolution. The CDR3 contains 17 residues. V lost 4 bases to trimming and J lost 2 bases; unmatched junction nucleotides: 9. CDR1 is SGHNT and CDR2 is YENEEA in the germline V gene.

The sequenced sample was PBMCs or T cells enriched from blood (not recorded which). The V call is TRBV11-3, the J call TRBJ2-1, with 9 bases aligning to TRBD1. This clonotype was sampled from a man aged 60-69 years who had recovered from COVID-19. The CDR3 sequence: CASSSSMRQGAYNEQFF. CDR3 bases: TGTGCCAGCAGCTCATCCATGAGACAGGGGGCCTACAATGAGCAGTTCTTC.